This record concerns one T cell receptor (beta chain) sequence. This sample is part of a study of control samples from healthy donors and cancer patients. Assay used: immunoSEQ multiplex PCR; TCRdb lists only in-frame clones, some missing. The sample records about 130,000 clones, roughly 92% being singletons. From germline, CDR1 is MNHNS and CDR2 SASEGT. The ends were cut back, 0 bases at V and 8 bases at J, with 13 bases in the middle. There are 15 residues in the CDR3. This clonotype was obtained from a man older than 75 with head and neck cancer. The specimen was PBMCs. The rearrangement uses TRBV6-1 and TRBJ1-4, with D maybe TRBD1 (6 bases). CDR3 nucleotides: TGTGCCAGCAGTGAAGCTTGGGGGGCCGGGGAAAAACTGTTTTTT. Translation: CASSEAWGAGEKLFF.